One and the same sample provided the 8 T cell receptor beta chains below, sequenced in a study of radiotherapy plus CTLA-4 blockade in lung cancer. Sequencing was performed with immunoSEQ multiplex PCR; in TCRdb, only in-frame clones are kept and a portion is missing. The sample has 75,000 or so clones, more than 75% seen once. The source material was peripheral blood, sampled from a patient treated with radiotherapy plus ipilimumab. These receptors originate from a human donor with non-small cell lung cancer who had a complete response to radiotherapy plus ipilimumab.

The V gene is TRBV10-3, the J gene TRBJ1-1; possible D gene TRBD1, 6 bases. This CDR3 spans 15 amino acids. CDR1 is ENHRY and CDR2 is SYGVKD in the germline V gene. V was cut by 1 base and J by 1 base, with 10 bases left in between. CDR3 DNA sequence: TGTGCCATCAGTGAGTGGACAGCGGGGAACACTGAAGCTTTCTTT. Translated: CAISEWTAGNTEAFF.

This rearrangement joins TRBV5-1 to TRBJ2-3, with 13 bases fitting TRBD2. Germline V gives CDR1 SGHRS, CDR2 YFSETQ. The CDR3 sequence is 15 residues long. Germline trimming cut 4 bases from V and 6 bases from J; bases unmatched to any gene: 5. CDR3 loop: CASSPLAGGPDTQYF. The CDR3 DNA sequence: TGCGCCAGCAGCCCACTAGCGGGGGGGCCCGATACGCAGTATTTT.

V and J are TRBV11-3 and TRBJ1-2; D may be TRBD1 (5 bases). Trimming shortened V by 2 bases and J by 5 bases, and 30 bases separated the two germline ends. Germline V gene data show CDR1 as SGHNT and CDR2 as YENEEA. The CDR3 consists of 20 residues. The CDR3 is CASSLTRGLTSPPPFYGYTF. The CDR3 DNA follows: TGTGCCAGCAGCTTAACACGGGGGTTAACGAGTCCCCCCCCCTTTTATGGCTACACCTTC.

This clone is a singleton in its sample. V is TRBV2 and J is TRBJ1-2; tentative D call: TRBD1 (5 bases). The germline V and J ends were trimmed by 4 bases and 2 bases, with 17 bases remaining between them. The CDR3 runs to 16 residues. CDR1 and CDR2 from the germline V gene are SNHLY and FYNNEI. The CDR3: CASSGQSGPRNYGYTF. Written as DNA, the CDR3 is TGTGCCAGCAGTGGACAGTCCGGCCCTCGAAACTATGGCTACACCTTC.

V and J are TRBV5-8 and TRBJ1-2; 7 bases are a match to TRBD1. In germline, CDR1 is SGHTS, CDR2 YDEGEE. The CDR3 length is 14 residues. With 4 bases clipped from V and 6 bases from J, the junction kept 9 bases outside the gene matches. The CDR3 DNA follows: TGTGCCAGCAGCCCAATAACAGGGGAGGATGGCTACACCTTC. This gives the protein CASSPITGEDGYTF.

This rearrangement joins TRBV4-1 to TRBJ2-1; 11 nucleotides agree with TRBD2. The trim removed 4 bases at V and 12 bases at J, leaving 11 bases unmatched. CDR3 length: 15 amino acids. Germline lookup yields CDR1 MGHRA and CDR2 YSYEKL. The CDR3 here is CASSREGSGGAAQFF. The CDR3 bases are TGCGCCAGCAGCCGAGAGGGTAGCGGGGGGGCGGCGCAGTTCTTC.

The V gene is TRBV6-5, the J gene TRBJ1-2; D gene ambiguous. V dropped 3 bases and J dropped 2 bases, with 10 bases sitting between them. Germline loops: CDR1 MNHEY, CDR2 SVGAGI. CDR3 size: 14 residues. The CDR3 is CASSYSVGNYGYTF. The CDR3 DNA reads as TGTGCCAGCAGTTATTCTGTAGGGAACTATGGCTACACCTTC.

The chain carries TRBV27 and TRBJ2-1; D unresolved. Germline CDR1 MNHEY, CDR2 SMNVEV (reference sequence). The CDR3 extends over 15 amino acids. V was trimmed by 8 bases and J by 0 bases, leaving 14 bases between them. The CDR3 protein is CASGPVASSYNEQFF. The CDR3 DNA reads as TGTGCCAGCGGACCCGTAGCTAGCTCCTACAATGAGCAGTTCTTC.